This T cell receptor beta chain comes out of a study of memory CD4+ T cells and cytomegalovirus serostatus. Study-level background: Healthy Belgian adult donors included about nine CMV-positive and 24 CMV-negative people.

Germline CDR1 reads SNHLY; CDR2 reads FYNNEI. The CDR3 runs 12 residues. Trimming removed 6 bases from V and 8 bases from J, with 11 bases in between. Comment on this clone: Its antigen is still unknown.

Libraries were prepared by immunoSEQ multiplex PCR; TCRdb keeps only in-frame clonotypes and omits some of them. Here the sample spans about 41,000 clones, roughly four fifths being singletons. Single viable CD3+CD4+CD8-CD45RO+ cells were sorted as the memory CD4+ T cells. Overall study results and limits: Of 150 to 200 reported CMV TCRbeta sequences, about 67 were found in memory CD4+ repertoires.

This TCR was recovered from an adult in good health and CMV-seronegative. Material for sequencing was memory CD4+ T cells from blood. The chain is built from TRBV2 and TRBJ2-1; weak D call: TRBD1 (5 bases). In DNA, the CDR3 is TGTGCCAGCAGAAGGGGTGGAGATGAGCAGTTCTTC. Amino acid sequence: CASRRGGDEQFF.